This T cell receptor (beta chain) originates from a study of CD8 T cells in ankylosing spondylitis. TCRdb fed the 5' RACE reads into MiXCR, producing one record per CDR3 protein. The sample records 200,000 to 250,000 distinct CDR3 sequences, roughly 10% being singletons. Overall study results and limits: Made up of fewer than 10 highly homologous variants, a TCR beta motif appeared characteristic of ankylosing spondylitis blood.

The table lists this clonotype with a few counts. Its antigen remains unidentified. The sequencing input was blood, either unsorted or a sorted T cell fraction (not recorded which). This clonotype was obtained from a male donor with ankylosing spondylitis or in good health (not recorded which).

The CDR3 bases are TGTGCCAGCAGACCGGGACTAGTAACCCCCTACGAGCAGTACTTC. The encoded protein is CASRPGLVTPYEQYF. This rearrangement joins TRBV6-1 to TRBJ2-7, with 8 bases matching TRBD2. The ends lost 6 bases at V and 2 bases at J; junction bases unmatched: 9. This CDR3 spans 15 amino acids. Germline V gene data show CDR1 as MNHNS and CDR2 as SASEGT.